This T cell receptor beta chain was recorded in a study of cytomegalovirus exposure and HLA in healthy donors. Study results and caveats: Many donors carried some public TCRs, although rarity characterized most TCR sequences. TCR association rates varied by HLA locus in a later analysis, with DRB1 highest and HLA-C lowest. A later analysis by the authors found several of the most significant clusters apparently linked to common viral pathogens. A later analysis linked a missense variant in DCLRE1C to the trimming of TCR beta V and J genes.

There are 14 residues in the CDR3. Germline V gene data show CDR1 as MGHDK and CDR2 as SYGVNS. PCR involved 60 Vbeta and 13 Jbeta primers. Profiled with immunoSEQ multiplex PCR; TCRdb holds only in-frame clones, not every one. The sample carries 78,000 or so clones, approximately 60% recorded once. This clone was observed a few times. Antigen unknown. Sequenced: PBMCs. This sequence joins TRBV25-1 and TRBJ2-5; TRBD2 is a possible D gene (5 bases). The better agreement between TRBJ2-7 and the DNA end casts doubt on the J call. The receptor comes from a male donor in good health and CMV-seropositive. CDR3 in amino acids: CASSELGLSYEQYF. In DNA, the CDR3 is TGTGCCAGCAGTGAATTAGGACTGAGCTACGAGCAGTACTTC.